This entry lists 4 T cell receptor beta chains sequenced from one sample in a study of glioma-infiltrating T cells. TCR alpha and beta CDR3 regions were amplified from RNA using iRepertoire nested multiplex PCR. TCRdb processed the multiplex PCR reads anew with MiXCR; each CDR3 protein has one entry. The sample carries 40,000 or so distinct CDR3 sequences, about 22% recorded once. The sample was glioma tissue, nonneoplastic brain tissue, or PBMCs (not recorded which). These receptors were collected from a human donor with low-grade glioma or glioblastoma, undergoing nonglioma brain surgery, or in good health (not recorded which).

This clonotype was detected ten times or more. The rearrangement uses TRBV20-1 and TRBJ1-1, with 7 bases matching TRBD1. This CDR3 spans 15 amino acids. CDR1 and CDR2 (germline): DFQATT, SNEGSKA (reference sequence). J gave up 7 bases and V 1 base, and 12 bases lay outside the gene matches. CDR3 sequence reads: CSARGMRTGQNEAFF. The DNA for the CDR3 is TGCAGTGCTAGAGGTATGAGGACAGGTCAGAATGAAGCTTTCTTT.

This clonotype was detected ten times or more. V and J are TRBV5-1 and TRBJ1-5; a weak D match, TRBD1 (5 bases). Germline V lookup: CDR1 SGHRS, CDR2 YFSETQ. Trimming shortened V by 4 bases and J by 5 bases, and 10 bases separated the two germline ends. The CDR3 extends over 13 amino acids. The CDR3 sequence is CASSRQGDQPQHF. The CDR3 DNA reads as TGCGCCAGCAGCCGCCAGGGAGATCAGCCCCAGCATTTT.

On this clonotype itself: It may be a read error: a sequence one base away is much more abundant. The genes are TRBV4-2 and TRBJ2-1; 10 nucleotides line up with TRBD2. CDR1 and CDR2 (germline): LGHNA, YNFKEQ. This CDR3 is built from 15 residues. With 0 bases clipped from V and 10 bases from J, the junction kept 6 bases outside the gene matches. The CDR3 bases are TGTGCCAGCAGCCAAGATGCGCTAGCGGGGGAGGAGCAGTTCTTC. It yields the protein CASSQDALAGEEQFF.

About this clonotype: The junction differs from germline at one of its ends, possibly a read error. J is TRBJ1-2 and V is TRBV10-2; 8 nucleotides align to TRBD1. CDR1 is WSHSY and CDR2 is SAAADI in the germline V gene. The CDR3 consists of 14 residues. The DNA of the CDR3 is TGTGCCTCCATCGGGGGGACAGGAGACTATGGCTACACCTTC. Protein: CASIGGTGDYGYTF.